This passage covers 20 T cell receptor beta chains from one sample sequenced in a study of vaccination and CD4 T cells after COVID-19. As for treatment: roughly ten-day PBMC culture with coronavirus spike peptide pools or control peptides (ViraFEST assay). Sequencing of cultured CD4+ T cell DNA used the Oncomine TCR Beta short-read assay. TCRdb re-derived calls from the PCR reads in MiXCR, one entry per CDR3 protein. This table holds about 17,000 distinct CDR3 sequences, about 38% found once. No antigens are known for them. The sample consisted of CD4+ T cells from blood, cultured in vitro. These receptors were collected from a human donor who had recovered from COVID-19.

This clonotype was seen more than once but under ten times. The chain is built from TRBV20-1 and TRBJ2-7; D not certain. CDR1 DFQATT and CDR2 SNEGSKA come from the germline V gene (reference sequence). Trimming left V 3 bases short and J 2 bases short, with 11 bases between. CDR3 size: 13 residues. CDR3 nucleotide sequence: TGCAGTGCTAGGGTTGCACGGACCTACGAGCAGTACTTC. Amino acid sequence: CSARVARTYEQYF.

V is TRBV30 and J is TRBJ2-2; possibly TRBD2 for D (5 bases). Germline V gives CDR1 GTSNPN, CDR2 SVGIG (reference sequence). This CDR3 has 14 amino acids. V was clipped by 3 bases and J by 6 bases, with 14 bases between them. The CDR3 reads CAWRFRGSSGELFF. The CDR3 bases are TGTGCCTGGAGGTTTCGAGGGAGCTCCGGGGAGCTGTTTTTT. Together with reference TRBV30 and TRBJ2-2, the CDR3 gives the full variable domain: SQTIHQWPATLVQPVGSPLSLECTVEGTSNPNLYWYRQAAGRGLQLLFYSVGIGQISSEVPQNLSASRPQDRQFILSSKKLLLSDSGFYLCAWRFRGSSGELFFGEGSRLTVL.

The chain uses TRBV7-3 and TRBJ1-4; D unresolved. CDR3 length: 15 amino acids. CDR1 SGHTA and CDR2 FQGTGA come from the germline V gene. Trimming removed 2 bases from V and 0 bases from J, with 7 bases in between. CDR3 nucleotide sequence: TGTGCCAGCAGCTTAGAAAGCACAACTAATGAAAAACTGTTTTTT. The encoded protein is CASSLESTTNEKLFF.

This chain connects TRBV2 to TRBJ2-5; TRBD1 aligns across 7 bases. CDR3 length: 13 residues. The J segment lost 6 bases and the V segment lost 6 bases, leaving 7 bases of the junction unmatched. CDR1 and CDR2 (germline): SNHLY, FYNNEI. The CDR3, as DNA: TGTGCCAGCAGAGGACAGGCCGTGAAGACCCAGTACTTC. Amino acids: CASRGQAVKTQYF.

This clonotype appeared a few times. The V gene is TRBV10-3, the J gene TRBJ2-3; 11 bases are a match to TRBD1. Germline CDR1 ENHRY, CDR2 SYGVKD. Trimming cost V 0 bases and J 3 bases; bases outside gene matches: 5. CDR3 length equals 17 residues. CDR3 residues: CAISESRGTGGTDTQYF. In nucleotides, the CDR3 is TGTGCCATCAGTGAGTCGAGGGGGACAGGGGGAACAGATACGCAGTATTTT.

This clonotype has just a few counts. V usage is TRBV20-1 and J usage is TRBJ2-1; 7 nucleotides line up with TRBD2. The CDR3 is 15 amino acids. Looked up from germline, CDR1 is DFQATT and CDR2 is SNEGSKA (reference sequence). The J segment lost 3 bases and the V segment lost 2 bases, leaving 7 bases of the junction unmatched. CDR3 in DNA: TGCAGTGCTAGAAGCGTGATAGCGGGCTACAATGAGCAGTTCTTC. This encodes CSARSVIAGYNEQFF.

The rearrangement uses TRBV28 and TRBJ2-1, with 8 nucleotides matching TRBD2. CDR1 is MDHEN, CDR2 SYDVKM, per germline. The CDR3 is made up of 13 amino acids. Unmatched junction bases numbered 6, after V lost 2 bases and J lost 12 bases. The CDR3: CASSLQVAGPQFF. CDR3 DNA sequence: TGTGCCAGCAGTTTACAGGTAGCGGGACCGCAGTTCTTC.

CDR3 residues: CASSQDGAGANVLTF. The CDR3 DNA follows: TGTGCCAGTAGTCAGGACGGGGCTGGGGCCAACGTCCTGACTTTC. V gene TRBV19 combines with J gene TRBJ2-6; tentatively, D is TRBD2 (5 bases). The CDR3 length is 15 residues. Trimming stripped 5 bases from V and 2 bases from J, with 10 bases between. In germline, CDR1 is LNHDA, CDR2 SQIVND (reference sequence).

This clonotype was seen more than once but under ten times. The rearrangement uses TRBV4-3 and TRBJ1-4, with TRBD1 matching over 7 bases. Germline loops: CDR1 LGHNA, CDR2 YSLEER. V lost 0 bases to trimming and J lost 6 bases; unmatched junction nucleotides: 4. The CDR3 runs 15 residues. The DNA for the CDR3 is TGCGCCAGCAGCCAAGAAACCAGGGGGTATGAAAAACTGTTTTTT. This codes for CASSQETRGYEKLFF.

This clonotype was seen a handful of times. The CDR3 bases are TGTGCCAGCAGCCAAGATTCACGTAGCTACAATGAGCAGTTCTTC. Translation gives CASSQDSRSYNEQFF. This chain uses TRBV3-1 with TRBJ2-1; D call uncertain. The ends were cut back, 0 bases at V and 3 bases at J, with 9 bases in the middle. Per the germline V gene, CDR1 is LGHDT and CDR2 is YNNKEL (reference sequence). CDR3 length: 15 amino acids.

The rearrangement links TRBV5-4 to TRBJ1-4; D may be TRBD1 (5 bases). V was cut by 2 bases and J by 6 bases, with 11 bases left in between. Germline V CDR1 and CDR2: SGHNT, YYREEE (reference sequence). The CDR3 sequence is 14 residues long. The DNA of the CDR3 is TGTGCCAGCAGCTTAAGGCAGGGTGATGAAAAACTGTTTTTT. The encoded protein is CASSLRQGDEKLFF. Complete variable domain (other parts from reference TRBV5-4 and TRBJ1-4): ETGVTQSPTHLIKTRGQQVTLRCSSQSGHNTVSWYQQALGQGPQFIFQYYREEENGRGNFPPRFSGLQFPNYSSELNVNALELDDSALYLCASSLRQGDEKLFFGSGTQLSVL.

This clonotype has more than one count but fewer than ten. The rearrangement joins TRBV27 to TRBJ1-2, with TRBD1 matching over 8 bases. V was clipped by 5 bases and J by 10 bases; unmatched bases: 9. Germline V gene sequence: CDR1 MNHEY, CDR2 SMNVEV (reference sequence). The CDR3 has 13 residues. The CDR3 nucleotides read TGTGCCAGCAGTCCCGGACAGGGTAGGTTCTACACCTTC. Translation: CASSPGQGRFYTF.

The V gene is TRBV19, the J gene TRBJ2-4; D uncertain. The CDR3 is 15 amino acids. The V gene lost 6 bases and the J gene lost 0 bases, with 12 bases spanning the gap. CDR1 and CDR2 (germline): LNHDA, SQIVND (reference sequence). In nucleotides, the CDR3 is TGTGCCAGTAGCCATGGATGGATAGCCAAAAACATTCAGTACTTC. This codes for CASSHGWIAKNIQYF.

The chain couples TRBV10-3 to TRBJ1-2; 9 nucleotides match TRBD1. Germline loops: CDR1 ENHRY, CDR2 SYGVKD. With 6 bases clipped from V and 2 bases from J, the junction kept 7 bases outside the gene matches. The CDR3 is 15 residues long. DNA for the CDR3: TGTGCCATCAGAACTGCCGGGACAGGGAACTATGGCTACACCTTC. It specifies CAIRTAGTGNYGYTF.

The chain is built from TRBV15 and TRBJ2-7; TRBD1 matches 8 bases. The V gene's germline CDR1 is LNHNV and CDR2 YYDKDF (reference sequence). This CDR3 comprises 19 residues. Trimming removed 2 bases from V and 5 bases from J; junction bases left unmatched: 20. CDR3 nucleotide sequence: TGTGCCACCAGCAGAAAATCCGGTATGGGTTGGACAGGGAGAGACGAGCAGTACTTC. Its protein product is CATSRKSGMGWTGRDEQYF.

The rearrangement links TRBV7-8 to TRBJ2-1; TRBD1 or TRBD2 may be the D gene (6 bases each). Germline V gene sequence: CDR1 SGHVS, CDR2 FQNEAQ. Trimming took off 6 bases at V and 10 bases at J, with 13 bases between the two ends. The CDR3 is 12 amino acids. The CDR3 here is CASSGGLGEQFF. CDR3 nucleotide sequence: TGTGCCAGCAGTGGGGGGCTAGGGGAGCAGTTCTTC.

This clonotype was recorded a few times. The chain links TRBV28 to TRBJ1-1, with 7 positions matching TRBD1. The CDR3 extends over 12 amino acids. Per germline, CDR1 MDHEN and CDR2 SYDVKM. V was pared by 7 bases and J by 8 bases, with 7 bases of the junction left unmatched. This CDR3 is CASTSRDSEAFF. In DNA form, the CDR3 reads TGTGCCAGCACCTCACGGGACAGCGAAGCTTTCTTT.

V usage is TRBV2 and J usage is TRBJ2-3; TRBD2 matches 10 bases. The CDR3 sequence is 17 residues long. CDR1 is SNHLY and CDR2 is FYNNEI in the germline V gene. The V gene end was trimmed by 0 bases and the J gene end by 2 bases; junction bases not matched to a gene: 5. The CDR3 loop is CASSEARTSGDTDTQYF. CDR3 bases: TGTGCCAGCAGTGAAGCGCGCACTAGCGGGGACACAGATACGCAGTATTTT.

In its sample, this clonotype was seen a few times. The chain employs TRBV28 and TRBJ2-3, with 9 bases matching TRBD2. Germline V CDR1 and CDR2: MDHEN, SYDVKM. CDR3 size: 17 residues. The junction had 9 bases not matched to a gene; V was cut back by 3 bases and J by 2 bases. Here the CDR3 reads CASSLQGSGSSTDTQYF. CDR3 sequence (DNA): TGTGCCAGCAGTTTGCAGGGTAGCGGGAGCTCCACAGATACGCAGTATTTT.

This clonotype was seen more than once but under ten times. The CDR3 spells CAGSQGIAGYTF. CDR3 in DNA: TGTGCCGGCTCACAGGGCATTGCTGGCTACACCTTC. The chain employs TRBV2 and TRBJ1-2; weak D call: TRBD1 (6 bases). Germline V gene lookup returns CDR1 SNHLY and CDR2 FYNNEI. Between the trimmed V and J ends, which lost 11 bases and 7 bases, there was a span of 17 bases. The CDR3 is 12 residues long.